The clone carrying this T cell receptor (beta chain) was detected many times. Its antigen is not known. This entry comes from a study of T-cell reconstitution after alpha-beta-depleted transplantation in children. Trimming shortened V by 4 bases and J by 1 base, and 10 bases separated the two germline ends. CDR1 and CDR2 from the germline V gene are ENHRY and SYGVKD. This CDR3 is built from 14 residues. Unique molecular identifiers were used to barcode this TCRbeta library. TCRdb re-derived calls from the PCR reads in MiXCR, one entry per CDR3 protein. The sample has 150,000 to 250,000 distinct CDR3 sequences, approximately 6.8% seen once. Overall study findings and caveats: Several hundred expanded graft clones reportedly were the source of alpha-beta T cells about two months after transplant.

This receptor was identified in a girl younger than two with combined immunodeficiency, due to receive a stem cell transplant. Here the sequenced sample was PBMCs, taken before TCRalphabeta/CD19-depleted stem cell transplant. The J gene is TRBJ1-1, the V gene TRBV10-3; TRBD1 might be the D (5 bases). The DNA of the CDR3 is TGTGCCATCAGTGTTCAGGGAAGGAACACTGAAGCTTTCTTT. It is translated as CAISVQGRNTEAFF.